This passage covers 29 T cell receptor beta chains from one sample sequenced in a study of beta chain features in type 1 diabetes. Of the isolated RNA, all was reverse transcribed, and so the sequenced material was expressed TCRB transcripts. Generated by immunoSEQ multiplex PCR, the TCRdb table keeps only in-frame clones and is missing some. The sample has some 500,000 clones; approximately 10% are singletons. Sequencing input: naive CD4+ T cells from blood. These receptors were taken from a woman younger than 35 in good health.

This chain links TRBV7-9 with TRBJ1-1; D is ambiguous. The CDR3 loop spans 12 amino acids. Germline assignment: CDR1 SEHNR and CDR2 FQNEAQ (reference sequence). The ends were cut back, 0 bases at V and 5 bases at J, with 4 bases in the middle. The CDR3 protein is CASSLAETEAFF. The CDR3 DNA is TGTGCCAGCAGCTTAGCTGAGACTGAAGCTTTCTTT.

Only a few counts were recorded for this clone. Different DNA sequences within this sample yield the same CDR3. This rearrangement joins TRBV7-2 to TRBJ2-5; D not resolved. Per the germline V gene, CDR1 is SGHTA and CDR2 is FQGNSA. CDR3 length: 12 residues. V was clipped by 5 bases and J by 2 bases, with 6 bases between them. The CDR3: CASSPTQETQYF. The CDR3 nucleotides are TGTGCCAGCAGCCCCACTCAAGAGACCCAGTACTTC. Filled out from reference TRBV7-2 and TRBJ2-5, the complete variable domain reads GAGVSQSPSNKVTEKGKDVELRCDPISGHTALYWYRQSLGQGLEFLIYFQGNSAPDKSGLPSDRFSAERTGGSVSTLTIQRTQQEDSAVYLCASSPTQETQYFGPGTRLLVL.

The V call is TRBV28, the J call TRBJ2-1, with D perhaps being TRBD1 or TRBD2 (5 bases each). V gave up 2 bases and J gave up 4 bases, with 12 bases separating them. This CDR3 is built from 15 residues. The germline CDR1 and CDR2 sequences are MDHEN and SYDVKM. The CDR3 here is CASSLGGSLYNEQFF. The CDR3 nucleotides read TGTGCCAGCAGTTTAGGGGGATCCCTTTACAATGAGCAGTTCTTC.

The chain joins TRBV11-1 to TRBJ2-5, with 7 bases lining up with TRBD1. The trim removed 5 bases at V and 5 bases at J, leaving 8 bases unmatched. Germline assignment: CDR1 SGHAT and CDR2 FQDESV (reference sequence). This CDR3 is 14 amino acids long. The CDR3 protein is CASSLGRGLETQYF. The CDR3 DNA reads TGTGCCAGCAGCCTAGGAAGGGGGCTTGAGACCCAGTACTTC.

The chain links TRBV4-1 to TRBJ1-2; D remains unclear. Germline lookup yields CDR1 MGHRA and CDR2 YSYEKL. This CDR3 comprises 14 residues. V lost 9 bases to trimming and J lost 4 bases, with 18 bases between them. The chain's CDR3 is CASNRPLQCYGYTF. The CDR3 bases are TGCGCCAGTAATAGGCCGTTGCAGTGCTATGGCTACACCTTC.

This chain links TRBV9 with TRBJ2-1; D call uncertain. The CDR3 is made up of 13 amino acids. V gave up 0 bases and J gave up 8 bases, with 9 bases separating them. The germline V gene has CDR1 SGDLS and CDR2 YYNGEE. The CDR3 DNA sequence: TGTGCCAGCAGCGTAGGGGTGGGGTATGAGCAGTTCTTC. Encoded protein: CASSVGVGYEQFF. Using reference TRBV9 and TRBJ2-1 for the parts outside the CDR3, the full variable domain is DSGVTQTPKHLITATGQRVTLRCSPRSGDLSVYWYQQSLDQGLQFLIQYYNGEERAKGNILERFSAQQFPDLHSELNLSSLELGDSALYFCASSVGVGYEQFFGPGTRLTVL.

Only a few counts were recorded for this clone. V usage is TRBV18 and J usage is TRBJ2-4; D remains ambiguous. Germline CDR1 KGHSH, CDR2 LQKENI. V dropped 2 bases and J dropped 1 base, with 12 bases sitting between them. The CDR3 is 16 residues long. The CDR3 here is CASSPASVQAKNIQYF. DNA of the CDR3: TGTGCCAGCTCACCAGCGAGCGTTCAGGCCAAAAACATTCAGTACTTC.

The chain carries TRBV28 and TRBJ2-1; D is unclear. The V gene lost 4 bases and the J gene lost 7 bases, with 8 bases spanning the gap. The germline gives CDR1 MDHEN, CDR2 SYDVKM. The CDR3 has 12 amino acids. The CDR3 here is CASSSLPNEQFF. The CDR3 nucleotides read TGTGCCAGCAGTTCCTTGCCGAATGAGCAGTTCTTC.

The chain has TRBV7-9 and TRBJ2-5; unclear D gene. CDR3 length equals 13 residues. The germline gives CDR1 SEHNR, CDR2 FQNEAQ (reference sequence). The V gene lost 5 bases and the J gene lost 7 bases, with 14 bases spanning the gap. As DNA, the CDR3 is TGTGCCAGCAGCCCCGGGTCCAAAGGGACCCAGTACTTC. Encoded protein: CASSPGSKGTQYF. Full variable domain (missing parts from reference TRBV7-9 and TRBJ2-5): DTGVSQNPRHKITKRGQNVTFRCDPISEHNRLYWYRQTLGQGPEFLTYFQNEAQLEKSRLLSDRFSAERPKGSFSTLEIQRTEQGDSAMYLCASSPGSKGTQYFGPGTRLLVL.

The V call is TRBV7-3, the J call TRBJ2-2; no firm D call. The germline V and J ends were trimmed by 1 base and 1 base, with 7 bases remaining between them. CDR1 and CDR2 (germline): SGHTA, FQGTGA. CDR3 size: 15 residues. Written as DNA, the CDR3 is TGTGCCAGCAGCTTAAACGACTGGAACACCGGGGAGCTGTTTTTT. Translating gives CASSLNDWNTGELFF.

This clone showed up just a few times. The gene calls are TRBV2 and TRBJ2-7; tentatively, D is TRBD1 (6 bases). Trimming took off 6 bases at V and 3 bases at J, with 15 bases between the two ends. Per germline, CDR1 SNHLY and CDR2 FYNNEI. The CDR3 sequence is 14 residues long. DNA for the CDR3: TGTGCCAGCAGAGTTCGGCAGGGGATCTACGAGCAGTACTTC. It codes for CASRVRQGIYEQYF.

This clone was detected a few times. In DNA, the CDR3 is TGTGCCAGCAGTGACCAGGGAGCGGGTGGCTACACCTTC. This gives the protein CASSDQGAGGYTF. V usage is TRBV2 and J usage is TRBJ1-2; D is perhaps TRBD1 (5 bases). The CDR3 has 13 residues. The V and J ends lost 3 bases and 7 bases respectively, with 12 bases between them. CDR1 SNHLY and CDR2 FYNNEI come from the germline V gene.

This clone was seen a handful of times. Distinct nucleotide sequences in the sample also encode this CDR3. The chain carries TRBV7-2 and TRBJ2-3, with D tentatively TRBD1 (6 bases). The CDR3 has 12 residues. The germline V and J ends were trimmed by 5 bases and 3 bases, with 6 bases remaining between them. Germline-derived CDR1 and CDR2 are SGHTA and FQGNSA. The CDR3 coding sequence is TGTGCCAGCAGCCAGGGGACAGATACGCAGTATTTT. Its translation is CASSQGTDTQYF.

This clone was counted only a few times. This rearrangement joins TRBV7-3 to TRBJ2-1, with TRBD2 identical over 10 bases. Germline-derived CDR1 and CDR2 are SGHTA and FQGTGA. The CDR3 runs to 12 residues. Trimming removed 5 bases from V and 10 bases from J; junction bases left unmatched: 2. The CDR3: CASSMTSGEQFF. The CDR3 DNA is TGTGCCAGCAGCATGACTAGCGGGGAGCAGTTCTTC.

The rearrangement uses TRBV2 and TRBJ2-7; 8 bases map to TRBD2. The CDR3 has 14 residues. V trimming: 1 base; J trimming: 4 bases; junction bases outside the gene matches: 3. The germline gives CDR1 SNHLY, CDR2 FYNNEI. This CDR3 reads CASSEGLAFYEQYF. The CDR3, as DNA: TGTGCCAGCAGTGAAGGACTAGCGTTTTACGAGCAGTACTTC.

The chain is built from TRBV6-6 and TRBJ2-5; 7 bases agree with TRBD1. The germline gives CDR1 MNHNY, CDR2 SVGAGI (reference sequence). The J segment lost 0 bases and the V segment lost 2 bases, leaving 3 bases of the junction unmatched. This CDR3 contains 15 residues. CDR3 sequence: CASSYPGQNQETQYF. CDR3 in DNA: TGTGCCAGCAGTTACCCGGGACAGAACCAAGAGACCCAGTACTTC.

V gene TRBV11-3 combines with J gene TRBJ2-7; 8 bases fit TRBD1. The CDR3 sequence is 15 residues long. Germline assignment: CDR1 SGHNT and CDR2 YENEEA. V lost 4 bases, J lost 3 bases, and 8 bases stayed unmatched. DNA of the CDR3: TGTGCCAGCAGCTCCCAATCCGGGACAGGCTACGAGCAGTACTTC. Translated: CASSSQSGTGYEQYF.

J is TRBJ2-3 and V is TRBV11-3; no firm D call. The CDR3 is made up of 14 amino acids. Trimming cost V 4 bases and J 6 bases, with 14 bases left between them. Germline lookup yields CDR1 SGHNT and CDR2 YENEEA. Written as DNA, the CDR3 is TGTGCCAGCAGCTGGACCAGTTCCGCGGATACGCAGTATTTT. This translates into CASSWTSSADTQYF.

The table lists this clone with a few counts. V is TRBV29-1 and J is TRBJ1-6, with D unresolved. Germline lookup yields CDR1 SQVTM and CDR2 ANQGSEA. Deletions cut 6 bases from V and 13 bases from J, with 19 bases between. CDR3 length: 13 residues. Written as DNA, the CDR3 is TGCAGCGTCCGTGAAGGGCCCGGGAATCCCCTCCACTTT. This sequence encodes CSVREGPGNPLHF.

This rearrangement joins TRBV29-1 to TRBJ1-2; no definite D call. V lost 5 bases, J lost 2 bases, and 15 bases lay in between. The CDR3 is made up of 14 amino acids. Germline loops: CDR1 SQVTM, CDR2 ANQGSEA. The CDR3 DNA follows: TGCAGCGTTTGGTCGGGGAAGGGCAACTATGGCTACACCTTC. Translating gives CSVWSGKGNYGYTF.

This clone appeared a few times. J is TRBJ2-3 and V is TRBV25-1; D is unresolved. Trimming left V 4 bases short and J 4 bases short, with 3 bases between. The CDR3 consists of 11 residues. Germline CDR1 MGHDK, CDR2 SYGVNS. CDR3 DNA sequence: TGTGCCAGCAGTGCGCCAGATACGCAGTATTTT. This encodes CASSAPDTQYF.

The gene calls are TRBV11-2 and TRBJ2-7; TRBD1 matches 11 bases. V was pared by 4 bases and J by 3 bases, with 2 bases of the junction left unmatched. This CDR3 is 14 amino acids long. Germline V gene data show CDR1 as SGHAT and CDR2 as FQNNGV. CDR3 bases: TGTGCCAGCAGCTCCGGGACAGGGGGCTACGAGCAGTACTTC. It yields the protein CASSSGTGGYEQYF.

This clone appeared a few times. The chain uses TRBV5-4 and TRBJ1-1; perhaps TRBD1 as D (6 bases). Trimming took 4 bases from V and 6 from J, leaving 13 bases between them. There are 13 residues in the CDR3. Germline CDR1 SGHNT, CDR2 YYREEE (reference sequence). The CDR3 loop reads CASSRKGHSEAFF. The CDR3 bases are TGTGCCAGCAGCCGAAAGGGACATTCTGAAGCTTTCTTT.

This chain connects TRBV29-1 to TRBJ2-3, with a possible D match to TRBD1 (5 bases). The CDR3 contains 13 residues. Germline CDR1 and CDR2: SQVTM and ANQGSEA. The V end lost 3 bases, the J end lost 2 bases, and 9 bases lay between the germline ends. In DNA, the CDR3 is TGCAGCGTTGATCAGGGAATCACAGATACGCAGTATTTT. This sequence encodes CSVDQGITDTQYF.

Only a few counts were recorded for this clone. This chain links TRBV6-6 with TRBJ2-7, with a weak D call TRBD1 (5 bases). This CDR3 has 14 amino acids. From germline, CDR1 is MNHNY and CDR2 SVGAGI (reference sequence). Trimming stripped 2 bases from V and 2 bases from J, with 10 bases between. CDR3 in DNA: TGTGCCAGCAGTTACCGGACACAAACCTACGAGCAGTACTTC. It specifies CASSYRTQTYEQYF.

V usage is TRBV30 and J usage is TRBJ2-7; 10 bases line up with TRBD2. The V gene end was trimmed by 4 bases and the J gene end by 5 bases; junction bases not matched to a gene: 8. The CDR3 spans 14 residues. Germline V lookup: CDR1 GTSNPN, CDR2 SVGIG (reference sequence). Written as DNA, the CDR3 is TGTGCCTGGATCCGCCTAGCGGGAGCCCACGAGCAGTACTTC. This codes for CAWIRLAGAHEQYF.

This clone turned up a few times. The chain is built from TRBV4-3 and TRBJ1-1, with D hard to call. CDR1 is LGHNA, CDR2 YSLEER, per germline. The CDR3 is 15 amino acids. The germline V and J ends were trimmed by 0 bases and 1 base, with 9 bases remaining between them. Here the CDR3 DNA reads TGCGCCAGCAGCCAAGAGGTGACGGAGAACACTGAAGCTTTCTTT. It codes for CASSQEVTENTEAFF.

The chain couples TRBV18 to TRBJ1-1; no clear D gene. Trimming left V 3 bases short and J 3 bases short, with 5 bases between. CDR1 KGHSH and CDR2 LQKENI come from the germline V gene. CDR3 length: 12 residues. The CDR3 loop reads CASSPEDTEAFF. In DNA form, the CDR3 reads TGTGCCAGCTCACCTGAGGACACTGAAGCTTTCTTT.

The chain is built from TRBV10-3 and TRBJ2-2; no firm D call. The V and J ends lost 5 bases and 4 bases respectively, with 8 bases between them. This CDR3 spans 13 amino acids. Germline CDR1 is ENHRY and CDR2 is SYGVKD. CDR3 DNA sequence: TGTGCCATCAGTAGTGTTGGCACCGGGGAGCTGTTTTTT. This gives the protein CAISSVGTGELFF.